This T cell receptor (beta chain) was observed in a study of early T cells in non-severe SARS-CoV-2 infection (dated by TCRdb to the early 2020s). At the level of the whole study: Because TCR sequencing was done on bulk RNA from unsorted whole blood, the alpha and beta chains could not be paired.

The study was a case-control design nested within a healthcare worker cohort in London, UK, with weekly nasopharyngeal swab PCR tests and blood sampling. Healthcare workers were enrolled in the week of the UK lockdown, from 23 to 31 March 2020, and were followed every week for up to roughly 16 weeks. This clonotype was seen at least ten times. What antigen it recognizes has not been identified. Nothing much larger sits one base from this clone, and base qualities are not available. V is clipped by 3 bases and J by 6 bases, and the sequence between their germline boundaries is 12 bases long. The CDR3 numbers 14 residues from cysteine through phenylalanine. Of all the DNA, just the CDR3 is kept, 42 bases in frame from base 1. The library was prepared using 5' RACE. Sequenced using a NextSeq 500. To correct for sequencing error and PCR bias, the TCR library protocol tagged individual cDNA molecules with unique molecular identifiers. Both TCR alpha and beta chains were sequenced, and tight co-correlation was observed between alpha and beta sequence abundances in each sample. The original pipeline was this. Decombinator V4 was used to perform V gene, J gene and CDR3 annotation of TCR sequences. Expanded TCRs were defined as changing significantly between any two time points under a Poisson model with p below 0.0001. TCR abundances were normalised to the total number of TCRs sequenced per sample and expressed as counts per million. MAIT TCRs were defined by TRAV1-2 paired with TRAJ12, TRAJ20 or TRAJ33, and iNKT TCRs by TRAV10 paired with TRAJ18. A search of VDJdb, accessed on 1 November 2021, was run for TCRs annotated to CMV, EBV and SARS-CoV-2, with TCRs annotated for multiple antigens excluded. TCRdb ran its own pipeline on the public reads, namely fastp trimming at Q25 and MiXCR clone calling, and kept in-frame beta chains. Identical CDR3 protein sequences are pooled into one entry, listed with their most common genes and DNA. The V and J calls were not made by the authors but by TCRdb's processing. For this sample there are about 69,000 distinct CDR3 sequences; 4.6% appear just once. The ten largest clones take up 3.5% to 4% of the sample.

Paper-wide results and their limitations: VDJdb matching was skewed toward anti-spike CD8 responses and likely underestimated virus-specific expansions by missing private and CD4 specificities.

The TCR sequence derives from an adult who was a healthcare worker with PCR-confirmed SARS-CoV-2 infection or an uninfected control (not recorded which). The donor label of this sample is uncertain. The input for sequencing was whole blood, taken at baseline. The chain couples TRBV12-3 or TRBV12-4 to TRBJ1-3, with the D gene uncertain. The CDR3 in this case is CASSLVRGPNTIYF. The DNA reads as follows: TGTGCCAGCAGTTTGGTTCGTGGACCAAACACCATATATTTT.